What follows are 21 T cell receptor beta chains derived from one specimen sequenced in a study of cytomegalovirus exposure and HLA in healthy donors. PCR was performed using 60 Vbeta and 13 Jbeta primers. Sequenced by immunoSEQ multiplex PCR; TCRdb stores in-frame clones only, minus some. The repertoire holds about 130,000 clones, about 71% seen once, with over 2.5% in the top ten. Sequences were obtained from PBMCs. The receptors derive from a woman aged 45 to 65 in good health and CMV-seronegative.

J is TRBJ2-7 and V is TRBV11-2; a weak D match, TRBD2 (5 bases). The CDR3 runs 14 residues. The germline CDR1 and CDR2 sequences are SGHAT and FQNNGV. The ends were cut back, 5 bases at V and 1 base at J, with 12 bases in the middle. CDR3 sequence: CASSPLPGSYEQYF. CDR3 nucleotide sequence: TGTGCCAGCAGCCCACTCCCGGGGTCCTACGAGCAGTACTTC.

The chain has TRBV7-3 and TRBJ2-3, with no clear D. V lost 5 bases and J lost 6, with 18 bases in between. Germline V lookup: CDR1 SGHTA, CDR2 FQGTGA. The CDR3 length is 15 residues. CDR3 residues: CASSPSSSPADTQYF. DNA for the CDR3: TGTGCCAGCAGCCCGAGCTCTTCACCAGCGGATACGCAGTATTTT.

The V call is TRBV5-6, the J call TRBJ1-4; 8 nucleotides align to TRBD1. V lost 5 bases, J lost 5 bases, and 14 bases stayed unmatched. Germline assignment: CDR1 SGHDT and CDR2 YYEEEE. There are 17 residues in the CDR3. The CDR3 loop is CASRRDTGGRLNEKLFF. CDR3 DNA sequence: TGTGCCAGCAGGCGCGATACAGGGGGACGCCTAAATGAAAAACTGTTTTTT.

V is TRBV29-1 and J is TRBJ1-2; 7 nucleotides match TRBD1. The CDR3 has 13 residues. The germline gives CDR1 SQVTM, CDR2 ANQGSEA. The trim removed 6 bases at V and 3 bases at J, leaving 7 bases unmatched. CDR3 DNA: TGCAGCGTCCCTAGCAGGGGGGACTATGGCTACACCTTC. Amino acids: CSVPSRGDYGYTF.

The chain employs TRBV7-3 and TRBJ2-1; tentatively, D is TRBD2 (5 bases). The CDR3 loop spans 15 amino acids. Germline V lookup: CDR1 SGHTA, CDR2 FQGTGA. Trimming left V 4 bases short and J 5 bases short, with 15 bases between. The CDR3 protein is CASSSKSRRHNEQFF. The CDR3, as DNA: TGTGCCAGCAGCTCAAAATCAAGGAGGCACAATGAGCAGTTCTTC.

V usage is TRBV7-8 and J usage is TRBJ2-7; 11 nucleotides line up with TRBD1. V dropped 5 bases and J dropped 4; count of bases not matched to a gene: 4. The germline V gene has CDR1 SGHVS and CDR2 FQNEAQ. This CDR3 has 14 amino acids. CDR3 in DNA: TGTGCCAGCAGCCCGGGACAGGGGGGATACGAGCAGTACTTC. Translated: CASSPGQGGYEQYF. Combining the CDR3 with reference TRBV7-8 and TRBJ2-7 gives the whole variable domain GAGVSQSPRYKVAKRGQDVALRCDPISGHVSLFWYQQALGQGPEFLTYFQNEAQLDKSGLPSDRFFAERPEGSVSTLKIQRTQQEDSAVYLCASSPGQGGYEQYFGPGTRLTVT.

The chain combines TRBV5-5 with TRBJ2-6, with 8 bases matching TRBD1. V was pared by 4 bases and J by 11 bases, with 14 bases of the junction left unmatched. The CDR3 has 16 residues. Germline V lookup: CDR1 SGHKS, CDR2 YYEKEE (reference sequence). CDR3 region: CASSRGQGVGSDVLTF. The CDR3 bases are TGTGCCAGCAGCCGAGGACAGGGAGTTGGTTCGGACGTCCTGACTTTC. Drawing the rest from reference TRBV5-5 and TRBJ2-6, the complete variable domain is DAGVTQSPTHLIKTRGQQVTLRCSPISGHKSVSWYQQVLGQGPQFIFQYYEKEERGRGNFPDRFSARQFPNYSSELNVNALLLGDSALYLCASSRGQGVGSDVLTFGAGSRLTVL.

This clone was seen just once. This chain links TRBV5-6 with TRBJ2-2; TRBD2 agrees at 13 bases. CDR3 length: 16 residues. The germline CDR1 and CDR2 sequences are SGHDT and YYEEEE. The V segment lost 4 bases and the J segment 5 bases; nucleotides outside the gene matches: 5. The CDR3 is CASSPGLAGETGELFF. DNA for the CDR3: TGTGCCAGCAGCCCCGGACTAGCGGGGGAGACCGGGGAGCTGTTTTTT.

The chain uses TRBV7-9 and TRBJ1-4; D is undetermined. This CDR3 region has 17 residues. Trimming removed 1 base at V and 5 bases at J, with 17 bases between. Germline V gene data show CDR1 as SEHNR and CDR2 as FQNEAQ (reference sequence). The CDR3 loop reads CASSLGTAIQKNEKLFF. Written as DNA, the CDR3 is TGTGCCAGCAGCTTAGGGACTGCGATCCAGAAGAATGAAAAACTGTTTTTT. The entire variable domain, with the rest obtained from reference TRBV7-9 and TRBJ1-4, is as follows: DTGVSQNPRHKITKRGQNVTFRCDPISEHNRLYWYRQTLGQGPEFLTYFQNEAQLEKSRLLSDRFSAERPKGSFSTLEIQRTEQGDSAMYLCASSLGTAIQKNEKLFFGSGTQLSVL.

About this clone itself: Other DNA sequences in the same sample also yield this CDR3. The J gene is TRBJ2-1, the V gene TRBV4-2, with 9 bases that match TRBD2. This CDR3 comprises 15 residues. V lost 1 base to trimming and J lost 8 bases; unmatched junction nucleotides: 6. CDR1 and CDR2 (germline): LGHNA, YNFKEQ. Here the CDR3 reads CASSQGAGGPDEQFF. DNA for the CDR3: TGTGCCAGCAGCCAAGGGGCGGGAGGGCCGGATGAGCAGTTCTTC.

The rearrangement uses TRBV5-1 and TRBJ1-4; tentative D call: TRBD1 (6 bases). Per germline, CDR1 SGHRS and CDR2 YFSETQ. With 0 bases removed from V and 8 bases from J, the gap between germline ends came to 17 bases. This CDR3 spans 16 amino acids. The CDR3 is CASSLEKGVLHEKLFF. Here the CDR3 DNA reads TGCGCCAGCAGCTTGGAGAAGGGGGTTCTTCACGAAAAACTGTTTTTT.

V and J are TRBV6-6 and TRBJ1-3, with 7 bases fitting TRBD1. CDR3 length: 15 residues. Germline V gives CDR1 MNHNY, CDR2 SVGAGI (reference sequence). Losses at the gene ends were 8 bases for V and 0 bases for J; bases not matched to a gene: 7. This chain's CDR3 is CASGTRGDSGNTIYF. DNA of the CDR3: TGTGCCAGCGGAACCAGGGGGGACTCTGGAAACACCATATATTTT.

V gene TRBV23-1 combines with J gene TRBJ2-3, with D tentatively TRBD2 (5 bases). TRBV23-1 is an open reading frame whose function is uncertain. This CDR3 contains 16 residues. V lost 3 bases to trimming and J lost 0 bases, with 13 bases between them. As DNA, the CDR3 is TGCGCCAGCAGTCACCAGCGGAAGACGAGCACAGATACGCAGTATTTT. As protein: CASSHQRKTSTDTQYF.

CDR3 loop: CAASEESPNTEAFF. DNA for the CDR3: TGTGCCGCTTCCGAAGAAAGCCCGAACACTGAAGCTTTCTTT. V and J are TRBV13 and TRBJ1-1; no firm D call. The V end was cut by 11 bases, the J end by 1 base, with 17 bases between. From germline, CDR1 is PRHDT and CDR2 FYEKMQ (reference sequence). The CDR3 has 14 amino acids.

A few counts support this clone. The rearrangement joins TRBV4-3 to TRBJ2-3; 8 nucleotides line up with TRBD2. Germline V gene lookup returns CDR1 LGHNA and CDR2 YSLEER. The CDR3 length is 16 residues. With 4 bases clipped from V and 2 bases from J, the junction kept 8 bases outside the gene matches. CDR3 bases: TGCGCCAGCAGCCCCCGGTTAGCGGGGCTCACAGATACGCAGTATTTT. It specifies CASSPRLAGLTDTQYF.

V gene TRBV27 combines with J gene TRBJ1-5; D gene uncertain. V lost 5 bases and J 5 bases, leaving 10 bases between the germline ends. Germline CDR1 MNHEY, CDR2 SMNVEV (reference sequence). The CDR3 covers 13 residues. The CDR3 here is CASSPTPHQPQHF. The CDR3 DNA reads TGTGCCAGCAGTCCCACACCTCATCAGCCCCAGCATTTT.

The chain uses TRBV19 and TRBJ1-2, with TRBD1 as a possible D gene (6 bases). The CDR3 totals 14 residues. Germline CDR1 is LNHDA and CDR2 is SQIVND (reference sequence). Trimming removed 6 bases at V and 4 bases at J, with 15 bases between. The CDR3 DNA follows: TGTGCCAGTAGCGACTCGGGACAAACCTATGGCTACACCTTC. Translation gives CASSDSGQTYGYTF.

The J gene is TRBJ2-7, the V gene TRBV28; 9 nucleotides match TRBD1. J lost 2 bases, V lost 4 bases, and 6 bases had no gene match. This CDR3 has 15 residues. Looked up from germline, CDR1 is MDHEN and CDR2 is SYDVKM. The CDR3 bases are TGTGCCAGCAGTTGGCCGGGACAGGGAGCCTACGAGCAGTACTTC. Its protein product is CASSWPGQGAYEQYF.

This clone has more than one count but fewer than ten. The rearrangement uses TRBV28 and TRBJ2-1; 7 bases fit TRBD2. This CDR3 is built from 16 residues. Germline CDR1 and CDR2: MDHEN and SYDVKM. V lost 5 bases, J lost 7 bases, and 14 bases stayed unmatched. The CDR3 spells CASSRPSGRSGNEQFF. The CDR3 DNA is TGTGCCAGCAGTCGACCTAGCGGCCGGAGTGGGAATGAGCAGTTCTTC.

This chain connects TRBV10-2 to TRBJ2-7; 9 bases line up with TRBD1. J was trimmed by 4 bases and V by 6 bases; bases with no gene match: 7. The CDR3 covers 14 residues. The germline V gene encodes CDR1 WSHSY and CDR2 SAAADI. The CDR3 bases are TGCGCCAGCAGAAGACAGGGGGGGGTATACGAGCAGTACTTC. This translates into CASRRQGGVYEQYF.

The rearrangement links TRBV30 to TRBJ1-1; a weak D match, TRBD1 (6 bases). This CDR3 has 14 amino acids. CDR1 is GTSNPN and CDR2 is SVGIG in the germline V gene (reference sequence). Trimming took 0 bases from V and 2 from J, leaving 10 bases between them. CDR3 sequence: CAWSVGTINTEAFF. CDR3 nucleotide sequence: TGTGCCTGGAGTGTGGGGACAATTAACACTGAAGCTTTCTTT.